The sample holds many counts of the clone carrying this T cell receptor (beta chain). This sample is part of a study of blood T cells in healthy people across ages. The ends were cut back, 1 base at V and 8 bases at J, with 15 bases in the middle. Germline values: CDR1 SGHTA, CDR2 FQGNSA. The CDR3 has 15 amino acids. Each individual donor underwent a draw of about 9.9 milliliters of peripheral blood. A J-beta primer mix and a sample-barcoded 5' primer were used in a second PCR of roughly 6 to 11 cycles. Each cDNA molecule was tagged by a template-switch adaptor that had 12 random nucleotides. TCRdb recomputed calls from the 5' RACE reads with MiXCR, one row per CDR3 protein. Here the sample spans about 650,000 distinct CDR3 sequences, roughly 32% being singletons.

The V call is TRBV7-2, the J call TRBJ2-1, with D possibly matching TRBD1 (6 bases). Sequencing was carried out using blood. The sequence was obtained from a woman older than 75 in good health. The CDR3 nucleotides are TGTGCCAGCAGCTTAGGGGGGCGTCATGGCGATGAGCAGTTCTTC. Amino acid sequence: CASSLGGRHGDEQFF.